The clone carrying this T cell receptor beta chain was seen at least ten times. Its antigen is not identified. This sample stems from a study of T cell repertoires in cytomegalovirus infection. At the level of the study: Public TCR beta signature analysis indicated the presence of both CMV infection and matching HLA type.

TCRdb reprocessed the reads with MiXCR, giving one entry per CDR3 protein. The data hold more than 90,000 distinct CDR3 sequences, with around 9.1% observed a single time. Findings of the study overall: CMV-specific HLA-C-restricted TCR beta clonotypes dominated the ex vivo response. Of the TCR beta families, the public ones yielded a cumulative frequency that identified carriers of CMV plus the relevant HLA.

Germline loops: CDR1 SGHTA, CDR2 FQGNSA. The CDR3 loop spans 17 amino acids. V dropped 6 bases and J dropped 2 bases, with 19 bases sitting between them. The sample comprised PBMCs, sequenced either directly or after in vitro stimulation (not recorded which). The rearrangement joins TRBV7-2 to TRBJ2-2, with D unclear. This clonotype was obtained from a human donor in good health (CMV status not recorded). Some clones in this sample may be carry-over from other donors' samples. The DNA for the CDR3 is TGTGCCAGCAGACCGCCGAGGACGGATAGTAACACCGGGGAGCTGTTTTTT. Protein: CASRPPRTDSNTGELFF.